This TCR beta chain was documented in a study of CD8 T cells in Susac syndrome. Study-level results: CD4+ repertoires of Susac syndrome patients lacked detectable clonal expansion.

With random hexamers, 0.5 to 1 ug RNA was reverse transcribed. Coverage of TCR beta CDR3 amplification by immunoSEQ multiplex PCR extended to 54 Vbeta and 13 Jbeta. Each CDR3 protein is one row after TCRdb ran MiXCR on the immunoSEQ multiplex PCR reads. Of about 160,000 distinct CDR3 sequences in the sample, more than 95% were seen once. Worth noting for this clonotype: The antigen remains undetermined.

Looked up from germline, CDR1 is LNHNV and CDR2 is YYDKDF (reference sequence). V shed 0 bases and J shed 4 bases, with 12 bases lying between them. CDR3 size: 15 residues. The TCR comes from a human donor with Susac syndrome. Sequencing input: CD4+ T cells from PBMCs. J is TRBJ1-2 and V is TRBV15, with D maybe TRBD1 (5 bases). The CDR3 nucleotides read TGTGCCACCAGCAGAGATCGGGGAGGGGTCTATGGCTACACCTTC. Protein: CATSRDRGGVYGYTF.